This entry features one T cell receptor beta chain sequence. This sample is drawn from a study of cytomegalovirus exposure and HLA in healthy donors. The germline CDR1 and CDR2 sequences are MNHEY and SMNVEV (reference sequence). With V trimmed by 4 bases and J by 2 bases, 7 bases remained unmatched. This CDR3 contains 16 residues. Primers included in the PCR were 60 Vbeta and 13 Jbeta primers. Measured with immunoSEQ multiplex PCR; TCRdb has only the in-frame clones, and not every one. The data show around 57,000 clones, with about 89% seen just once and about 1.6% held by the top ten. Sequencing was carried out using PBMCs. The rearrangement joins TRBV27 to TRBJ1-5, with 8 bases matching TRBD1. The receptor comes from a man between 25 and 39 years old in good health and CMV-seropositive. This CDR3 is CASSSQGVLGNQPQHF. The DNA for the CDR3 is TGTGCCAGCAGTTCACAGGGGGTGCTTGGCAATCAGCCCCAGCATTTT.